The entry below describes one TCR beta chain. Amplification used 60 Vbeta primers and 13 Jbeta primers. The method was immunoSEQ multiplex PCR; TCRdb's version includes in-frame clones alone and lacks a portion of them. The profile shows fewer than 140,000 clones, roughly 80% of them singletons. The CDR3 length is 14 residues. V lost 7 bases, J lost 4 bases, and 14 bases lay in between. The V gene's germline CDR1 is MNHNS and CDR2 SASEGT. The data stem from a study of cytomegalovirus exposure and HLA in healthy donors. The receptor was isolated from a man aged 50 or older in good health and CMV-seronegative. Sequenced: PBMCs. This chain connects TRBV6-1 to TRBJ1-5; D call uncertain. The CDR3 is CASTSQAQNQPQHF. As DNA, the CDR3 is TGTGCCAGCACGTCCCAGGCTCAAAATCAGCCCCAGCATTTT.